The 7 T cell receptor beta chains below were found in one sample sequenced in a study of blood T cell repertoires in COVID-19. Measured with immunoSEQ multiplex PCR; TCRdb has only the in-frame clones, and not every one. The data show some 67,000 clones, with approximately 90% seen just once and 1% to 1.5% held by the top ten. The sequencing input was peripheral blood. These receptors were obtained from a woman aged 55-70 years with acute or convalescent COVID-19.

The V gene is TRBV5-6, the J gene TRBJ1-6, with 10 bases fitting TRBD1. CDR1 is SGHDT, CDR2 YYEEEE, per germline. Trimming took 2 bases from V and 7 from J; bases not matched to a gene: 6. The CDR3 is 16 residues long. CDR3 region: CASSLRTGGGNSPLHF. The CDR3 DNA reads TGTGCCAGCAGCTTAAGGACAGGGGGGGGAAATTCACCCCTCCACTTT.

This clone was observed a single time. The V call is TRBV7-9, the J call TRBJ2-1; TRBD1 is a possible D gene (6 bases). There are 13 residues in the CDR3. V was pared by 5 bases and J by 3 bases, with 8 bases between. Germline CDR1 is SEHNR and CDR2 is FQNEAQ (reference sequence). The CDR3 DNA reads TGTGCCAGCAGCCTGGACAGCTACAATGAGCAGTTCTTC. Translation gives CASSLDSYNEQFF. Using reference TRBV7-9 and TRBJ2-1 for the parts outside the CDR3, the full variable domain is DTGVSQNPRHKITKRGQNVTFRCDPISEHNRLYWYRQTLGQGPEFLTYFQNEAQLEKSRLLSDRFSAERPKGSFSTLEIQRTEQGDSAMYLCASSLDSYNEQFFGPGTRLTVL.

CDR3 bases: TGTGCCAGCAGCGTGGCGGCCCTGACTTACAATGAGCAGTTCTTC. It translates to CASSVAALTYNEQFF. This chain connects TRBV9 to TRBJ2-1; D uncertain. V was shortened by 2 bases and J by 4 bases, with 13 bases between the two germline ends. In germline, CDR1 is SGDLS, CDR2 YYNGEE. This CDR3 region has 15 residues.

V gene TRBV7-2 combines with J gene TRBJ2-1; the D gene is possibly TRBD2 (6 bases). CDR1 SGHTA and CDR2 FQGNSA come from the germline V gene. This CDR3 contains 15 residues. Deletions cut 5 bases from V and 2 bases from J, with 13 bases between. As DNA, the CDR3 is TGTGCCAGCAGCCGGGGGTCAAGAACCTACAATGAGCAGTTCTTC. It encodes CASSRGSRTYNEQFF.

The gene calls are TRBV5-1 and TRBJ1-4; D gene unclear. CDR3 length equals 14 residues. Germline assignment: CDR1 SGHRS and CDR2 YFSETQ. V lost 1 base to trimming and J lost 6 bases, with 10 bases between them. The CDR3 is CASSLYGGDEKLFF. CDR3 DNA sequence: TGCGCCAGCAGCTTGTACGGCGGGGATGAAAAACTGTTTTTT.

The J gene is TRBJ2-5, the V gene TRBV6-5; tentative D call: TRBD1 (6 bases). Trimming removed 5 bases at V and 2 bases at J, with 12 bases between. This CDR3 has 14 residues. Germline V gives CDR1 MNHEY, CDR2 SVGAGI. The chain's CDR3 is CASSPGGRQETQYF. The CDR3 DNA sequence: TGTGCCAGCAGTCCTGGGGGCAGACAAGAGACCCAGTACTTC.

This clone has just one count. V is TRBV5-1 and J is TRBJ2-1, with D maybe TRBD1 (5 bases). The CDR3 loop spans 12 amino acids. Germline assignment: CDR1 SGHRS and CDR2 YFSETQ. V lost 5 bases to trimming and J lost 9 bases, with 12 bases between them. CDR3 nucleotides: TGCGCCAGCAGGCAGGGATCGGGTGAGCAGTTCTTC. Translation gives CASRQGSGEQFF.